These T cell receptor beta chains were read from a single sample in a study of tumor and adjacent non-tumor tissue in lung cancer. MiXCR, applied by TCRdb to the multiplex PCR reads, yields one record per CDR3 protein. The sample lists 200,000 or so distinct CDR3 sequences; around 70% were seen once. Sequencing was carried out using lung tumor tissue. Source of these receptors: a man aged 55 to 70 with non-small cell lung cancer. The CDR3 runs from the conserved cysteine through the conserved F or W. Each record gives: J gene, V gene, clone size, D gene, CDR3 DNA, CDR3 protein. The D gene is left open where the match is weak. Expanded clones are given a class, and other clones once, few, many or no size at all.

>TRBJ2-3|TRBV11-3|once|-
TGCGCCAGCAGCCTGTTAGCGGAGGGGAGAACAGATACGCAGTATTTT
CASSLLAEGRTDTQYF
>TRBJ2-1|TRBV12-3/TRBV12-4|few|-
TGTGCCAGCAGTTTAGCGCTTAGCTGGGCTTACAATGAGCAGTTCTTC
CASSLALSWAYNEQFF
>TRBJ2-2|TRBV4-3|-|-
TGCGCCAGCATCCAAGAGAAGGCTGGTGCGGGCGGGGAGCTGTTTTTT
CASIQEKAGAGGELFF
>TRBJ2-6|TRBV11-3|-|-
TGTGCCAGCAGCCTGCAATCACAGGGGGACGCGGGGGCCAACGTCCTCACTTTC
CASSLQSQGDAGANVLTF
>TRBJ2-5|TRBV14|many|-
TGTGCCAGCAGCCAAGTATCCAGGGGAGAGACCCAGTACTTC
CASSQVSRGETQYF
>TRBJ2-3|TRBV12-3/TRBV12-4|-|-
TGTACCATCAGCCCTGGGGATACGCAGTATTTT
CTISPGDTQYF
>TRBJ1-5|TRBV7-8|-|-
TGTGCCAGCAGCTCCATAGGAGGGGTGCACAATCAGCCCCAGCATTTT
CASSSIGGVHNQPQHF
>TRBJ2-3|TRBV6-2/TRBV6-3|many|-
TGTGCCAGCAAGAGAGGGGGAAATACGCAGTATTTT
CASKRGGNTQYF
>TRBJ1-3|TRBV20-1|-|-
TGCAGTGCTAGGTTGCTTTCATCGAGTATTTCTGGAAACACCATATATTTT
CSARLLSSSISGNTIYF
>TRBJ1-2|TRBV6-1|-|-
TGTGCCAGCAGTGACCCGGGGGGCGCACGCTATGGCTACACCTTC
CASSDPGGARYGYTF
>TRBJ1-6|TRBV5-5|-|TRBD1
TGTGTCAGCAGCCTCACAGGGGAATCACCCCTCCACTTT
CVSSLTGESPLHF
>TRBJ2-3|TRBV11-3|-|-
TGTGCCAGCAGCTTAGATGGAGAGGCAGATACGCAATATTTT
CASSLDGEADTQYF
>TRBJ1-3|TRBV4-2|-|-
TGTCCCAGCAGCCAAGATCGGGCAGCCGTGACCCGTGGAAACACCATATATTTT
CPSSQDRAAVTRGNTIYF
>TRBJ2-5|TRBV11-2|-|-
TGTGCCAGTAGGGAGCAGCCGCAAGAGACCCAGTACTTC
CASREQPQETQYF
>TRBJ2-1|TRBV4-3|-|-
TGCGCCAGCAACCAAGATCGAGCACAAATCTACAATGAGCAATTCTTC
CASNQDRAQIYNEQFF
>TRBJ1-5|TRBV20-1|few|-
TGCAGTGCTAGGTCGGGGTCGGACCAGCCCCAGCATTTT
CSARSGSDQPQHF
>TRBJ2-7|TRBV6-1|few|-
TGTGCCAGCCAGCCTGGGGGGCAGTCCTACGAGCAGTACTTC
CASQPGGQSYEQYF
>TRBJ2-7|TRBV6-1|-|-
TGTGCCAGCAATGCCTCGGGGAAGGTCTACGAGCAATACTTC
CASNASGKVYEQYF
>TRBJ2-1|TRBV9|-|TRBD2
TGTGCCAGCACCATGGGCGGGGGTGAGCAGTTCTTC
CASTMGGGEQFF
>TRBJ2-5|TRBV11-2|-|-
TGTGCCAGCAGCTTAGGAAAAGTGTCTACCTATAACTTC
CASSLGKVSTYNF
>TRBJ1-1|TRBV29-1|-|-
TGCATCGTTGACCCCCGACGCGTGGCTTTCTTT
CIVDPRRVAFF
>TRBJ2-3|TRBV12-3/TRBV12-4|-|TRBD2
TGTGCCAGCTTACAAGGGTCGCGGGAGACAAGGGGAGGCACAGATACGCAGTATTTT
CASLQGSRETRGGTDTQYF
>TRBJ1-2|TRBV6-2/TRBV6-3|few|-
TGTGCCAGCAGTTACACTTCGGCCTATGGCTACACCTTC
CASSYTSAYGYTF
>TRBJ1-1|TRBV11-1|-|TRBD1
TGTGCCAGCAGCTTACGGGCCATACGACAGGGGAAAAACACTGAGGCTTTCTTT
CASSLRAIRQGKNTEAFF
>TRBJ2-7|TRBV29-1|-|TRBD2
TGCAGCGTGTGGACTAGCGGGAGCCCAGAACAGCACTTC
CSVWTSGSPEQHF
>TRBJ1-2|TRBV6-1|-|TRBD1
TGTGCCGGCACTGAGGGACAGGCTGGCTATGGCTACACCTTC
CAGTEGQAGYGYTF
>TRBJ2-5|TRBV11-2|-|-
TGTGCCAGCACTCGAGTGGAGACCCAGTACTTC
CASTRVETQYF
>TRBJ2-2|TRBV7-9|few|-
TGTGCCAGCGTTCAACTAGAGAACACCGGGGAGCTGTTTTTT
CASVQLENTGELFF
>TRBJ2-7|TRBV20-1|-|-
TGCAGTGCTAGACCGGCAGGGTCCTACGAGCAGTACTTC
CSARPAGSYEQYF
>TRBJ1-1|TRBV11-3|-|TRBD1
TGTGCCAGCAGCCCGGGACAGGGGGGGAACGCTGAAGCTTTCTTT
CASSPGQGGNAEAFF
>TRBJ2-5|TRBV11-3|-|-
TGTGCCAACAGCTTGGGGGGGGCACAAGAGACCCAGTACTTC
CANSLGGAQETQYF
>TRBJ1-1|TRBV20-1|once|-
TGCAGTGCTAAAAGCCCGGGGGGTGCAAAGAACACTGAAGCTTTCTTT
CSAKSPGGAKNTEAFF
>TRBJ1-6|TRBV5-1|-|-
TGCGCCAGCAGCCTTGGTTCAGGAAACATTTATAATTCACCCCTCCACTTT
CASSLGSGNIYNSPLHF
>TRBJ2-5|TRBV11-2|few|TRBD1
TGTGCCGGCATCTCTACAGGGGAAGGGACCCAGTACTTC
CAGISTGEGTQYF
>TRBJ1-1|TRBV12-3/TRBV12-4|-|TRBD1
TGTGCCAGCAGGGGACAGGGGGCGGGTGAAGCTTTCTTT
CASRGQGAGEAFF
>TRBJ1-5|TRBV20-1|-|TRBD1
TGCAGTGCCGCCGACAGGGTAAGTGAGCAATCAGCCCAGCATTTT
CSAADRVSEQSAQHF
>TRBJ2-4|TRBV24-1|-|TRBD2
TGTGCCATCAGTGACCCCTTGACTAGCGGGATCCAAAACATTCAGTACTTC
CAISDPLTSGIQNIQYF
>TRBJ2-3|TRBV6-1|many|-
TGTGCCAGTGTAAATTTGGGAGTGGTAGATACGCAGTATTTT
CASVNLGVVDTQYF
>TRBJ1-2|TRBV12-3/TRBV12-4|-|-
TGTGCCAGCACTAGGAGAGGGAGGCGATATGGCTACACCTTC
CASTRRGRRYGYTF
>TRBJ2-1|TRBV11-1|-|TRBD1
TGTGCCAGCAACCATGCCGGGATAGGGGGCTACAATGAGCACTTCTTC
CASNHAGIGGYNEHFF
>TRBJ2-3|TRBV4-2|-|-
TGTGCCAGCAGCCAGCTCGGGACGGGGAGAGAGGATACGCAGTATTTT
CASSQLGTGREDTQYF
>TRBJ1-5|TRBV4-1|-|TRBD1
TGCGCCAGCAGCCAAGATCGGGGACAGGGCTACAATCAGTCCCAGCATTTT
CASSQDRGQGYNQSQHF
>TRBJ1-1|TRBV6-1|few|-
TGTGCCAGCAGTGAATCCCCGGTTGCTTTCTTT
CASSESPVAFF
>TRBJ1-1|TRBV5-1|-|-
TGCGCCAGCAGCTCGCAGGGGAGCACTGAAGCTTTCTTT
CASSSQGSTEAFF
>TRBJ2-3|TRBV6-5|-|-
TGTACCAGCAGTTCCTCTGAGGCAGTCACAGATAAGCAGTATTTT
CTSSSSEAVTDKQYF
>TRBJ2-3|TRBV4-3|many|-
TGCGCCAGCAGCCAAGAGAATGCAGATACGCAGTATTTT
CASSQENADTQYF
>TRBJ1-1|TRBV12-3/TRBV12-4|medium-sized|-
TGTGCCAGCAACGAGGACCACACTGAAGCTTTCTTT
CASNEDHTEAFF
>TRBJ2-3|TRBV5-4|few|TRBD2
TGTGCCACCGGGACTAGCGGGGGGTCAGCCACAGATACGCAGTATTTT
CATGTSGGSATDTQYF
>TRBJ2-2|TRBV11-3|-|-
TGTGCCAGCAACTCTAGCGGCAGGGGGAGCACGGGGGAGCTGTTTTTT
CASNSSGRGSTGELFF
>TRBJ1-1|TRBV6-5|few|-
TGTGCCAGCCGCTTTACTAGGGGGACTGAAGCTTTCTTT
CASRFTRGTEAFF
>TRBJ2-3|TRBV7-2|few|-
TGTGCCAGCAGCGCCTACCTCGATACGCAGTATTTT
CASSAYLDTQYF
>TRBJ1-5|TRBV11-2|-|-
TGTGCCAACAGCTTAAGTCTTGATCACCCCCAGCATTTT
CANSLSLDHPQHF
>TRBJ2-7|TRBV11-2|-|-
TGTGCCAGCAGGAGTGCGAGAGAACCATTGGGCGAGCAGTACTTC
CASRSAREPLGEQYF
>TRBJ2-3|TRBV10-3|-|-
TGTGCCAGCAGCAATTTGGCAGATACGCAGTATTTT
CASSNLADTQYF
>TRBJ1-2|TRBV12-3/TRBV12-4|many|TRBD1
TGTGCCAGCAGTCCTCGACAGGGATGGGTTAAAGGCTACACCTTC
CASSPRQGWVKGYTF
>TRBJ2-5|TRBV4-2|once|TRBD2
TGTGCCAGGAGCCCGGTGAGCGGGGGTGCTCGAGAGACCCAGTACTTC
CARSPVSGGARETQYF
>TRBJ1-2|TRBV20-1|-|TRBD1
TGCAGTGCTAGACATTGGAAGGACAGGGGGCCACATAACTATGGCTACATCTTC
CSARHWKDRGPHNYGYIF
>TRBJ2-5|TRBV4-3|-|-
TGCGCCAGCAGCCGCACCCCTGGGGAGACCCACTACTTC
CASSRTPGETHYF
>TRBJ2-7|TRBV6-5|once|TRBD1
TGTGCCAACAGCGCTTGGGGACAGTCTAGCTCCTACGAGCAGTACTTC
CANSAWGQSSSYEQYF
>TRBJ2-3|TRBV28|many|-
TGTGCCAGCAGTTTACTAGGGGGGGCGAAAGATACGCAGTATTTT
CASSLLGGAKDTQYF